A single sample gave rise to the 2 T cell receptor beta chains below, sequenced in a study of T cells in Graves' hyperthyroidism and ophthalmopathy. What was amplified from RNA transcripts were TCR beta CDR3 regions. First-round RT-PCR with HTBI primers amplified the TCR CDR3 region. MiXCR, applied by TCRdb to the multiplex PCR reads, yields one record per CDR3 protein. The sample has about 640,000 distinct CDR3 sequences; about 14% are singletons. Specimen: blood. The receptors were sampled from a woman aged 50 to 60 with Graves' ophthalmopathy.

CDR3 loop: CATMRGTNTGELFF. In DNA form, the CDR3 reads TGTGCCACGATGCGGGGAACGAACACCGGGGAGCTGTTTTTT. V gene TRBV24-1 combines with J gene TRBJ2-2, with D possibly TRBD2 on 6 matching bases. The V end was cut by 10 bases, the J end by 0 bases, with 11 bases between. The CDR3 loop spans 14 amino acids. CDR1 and CDR2 (germline): KGHDR, SFDVKD.

This clonotype was counted only a few times. V usage is TRBV2 and J usage is TRBJ1-2; a weak D match, TRBD1 (6 bases). The CDR3 runs 15 residues. The V end was cut by 2 bases, the J end by 5 bases, with 15 bases between. CDR1 is SNHLY and CDR2 is FYNNEI in the germline V gene. This chain's CDR3 is CASSESGGAFYGYTF. The DNA for the CDR3 is TGTGCCAGCAGTGAATCCGGGGGCGCTTTTTATGGCTACACCTTC.